Detailed here is one T cell receptor beta chain. Its antigen remains unidentified. V was clipped by 2 bases and J by 2 bases, with 12 bases between them. Germline-derived CDR1 and CDR2 are MNHNS and SASEGT. CDR3 length: 15 amino acids. The data were taken from a study of cytomegalovirus exposure and HLA in healthy donors. At the level of the study: The 100 million to 140 million unique TCR beta sequences, from about 180 million T cells, were found by an earlier analysis.

PCR was performed using 60 Vbeta and 13 Jbeta primers. Libraries were prepared by immunoSEQ multiplex PCR; TCRdb keeps only in-frame clonotypes and omits some of them. The table has approximately 100,000 clones, approximately 70% seen once; the top ten hold approximately 3.8%. Whole-study findings and limits: Later, an analysis showed that TCR beta chains associated with HLA were more clonally expanded than others that were equally common.

The TCR sequence derives from a man aged 25 to 40 in good health and CMV-seropositive. Material: PBMCs. V and J are TRBV6-1 and TRBJ1-1, with D possibly being TRBD1 (6 bases). Written as DNA, the CDR3 is TGTGCCAGCAGTGAAAGGGGCAGGGGAAACACTGAAGCTTTCTTT. It yields the protein CASSERGRGNTEAFF.